Presented here are 8 T cell receptor beta chains from one specimen sequenced in a study of blood T cell repertoires in COVID-19. TCRdb's table, derived via immunoSEQ multiplex PCR, lists solely in-frame clones and lacks some. The data show more than 300,000 clones, about 89% seen once. Specimen: peripheral blood. The receptors originated from a woman between 25 and 40 years old with COVID-19, enrolled during active disease.

A note on this clone: A much larger clone is a single base away; this may be a read error. J is TRBJ2-7 and V is TRBV5-4, with 9 nucleotides matching TRBD1. Per the germline V gene, CDR1 is SGHNT and CDR2 is YYREEE (reference sequence). J lost 2 bases, V lost 4 bases, and 4 bases had no gene match. CDR3 length: 14 residues. DNA for the CDR3: TGTGCCAGCAGCCCCGGGACAGGGACCTACGAGCAGTACTTC. Its translation is CASSPGTGTYEQYF.

The rearrangement uses TRBV25-1 and TRBJ2-3; tentative D call: TRBD1 (5 bases). Per the germline V gene, CDR1 is MGHDK and CDR2 is SYGVNS. Deletions cut 3 bases from V and 5 bases from J, with 18 bases between. The CDR3 has 16 residues. The CDR3 DNA reads TGTGCCAGCAGTGATCTAACAGGCGGCCGGCGAGATACGCAGTATTTT. Its protein product is CASSDLTGGRRDTQYF.

The rearrangement links TRBV7-9 to TRBJ1-5; D perhaps matches TRBD1 (5 bases). V lost 1 base and J 7 bases, leaving 5 bases between the germline ends. Germline values: CDR1 SEHNR, CDR2 FQNEAQ (reference sequence). CDR3 length equals 12 residues. CDR3 DNA: TGTGCCAGCAGCTTAGAGGGGCAGCCCCAGCATTTT. Translating it yields CASSLEGQPQHF.

This chain connects TRBV4-1 to TRBJ2-5, with 12 nucleotides matching TRBD2. V shed 5 bases, J shed 2 bases, and the junction held 6 bases outside the gene matches. This CDR3 spans 16 amino acids. The V gene's germline CDR1 is MGHRA and CDR2 YSYEKL. The CDR3 spells CASSSRLAGEQETQYF. Here the CDR3 DNA reads TGCGCCAGCAGCTCCCGACTAGCGGGGGAGCAAGAGACCCAGTACTTC.

The V gene is TRBV19, the J gene TRBJ1-1, with 8 bases matching TRBD1. The germline gives CDR1 LNHDA, CDR2 SQIVND (reference sequence). Germline trimming cut 2 bases from V and 5 bases from J; bases unmatched to any gene: 1. CDR3 length: 13 amino acids. The CDR3 nucleotides are TGTGCCAGTAGTATAACAGGGGGAACTGAAGCTTTCTTT. Its translation: CASSITGGTEAFF.

This clone was found a few times. The CDR3 region has the DNA TGTGCCAGCAGCTTTGTTAACTACGAGCAGTACTTC. Its protein is CASSFVNYEQYF. This chain links TRBV7-9 with TRBJ2-7; D remains unclear. V lost 3 bases and J 3 bases, leaving 6 bases between the germline ends. This CDR3 region has 12 residues. CDR1 and CDR2 (germline): SEHNR, FQNEAQ (reference sequence). The whole variable domain, remainder taken from reference TRBV7-9 and TRBJ2-7, is DTGVSQNPRHKITKRGQNVTFRCDPISEHNRLYWYRQTLGQGPEFLTYFQNEAQLEKSRLLSDRFSAERPKGSFSTLEIQRTEQGDSAMYLCASSFVNYEQYFGPGTRLTVT.

The count of this clone is one. This rearrangement joins TRBV2 to TRBJ2-3; 7 nucleotides agree with TRBD1. This CDR3 has 15 residues. Unmatched junction bases numbered 10, after V lost 7 bases and J lost 3 bases. The germline CDR1 and CDR2 sequences are SNHLY and FYNNEI. The CDR3 DNA reads TGTGCCAGCACTACAGACAGGGCAGGGACAGATACGCAGTATTTT. Protein product: CASTTDRAGTDTQYF. The full variable domain, completed using reference TRBV2 and TRBJ2-3, is EPEVTQTPSHQVTQMGQEVILRCVPISNHLYFYWYRQILGQKVEFLVSFYNNEISEKSEIFDDQFSVERPDGSNFTLKIRSTKLEDSAMYFCASTTDRAGTDTQYFGPGTRLTVL.

The chain carries TRBV7-2 and TRBJ2-5; 11 positions match TRBD1. Germline CDR1 reads SGHTA; CDR2 reads FQGNSA. The CDR3 consists of 15 residues. V shed 8 bases and J 5 bases; nucleotides not matched to a gene: 10. The CDR3 DNA sequence: TGTGCCAGCTCGCGGGACAGGGGGTTGTCGGAGACCCAGTACTTC. Amino acids: CASSRDRGLSETQYF.